This TCR beta chain was found in a study of T cells in Graves' hyperthyroidism and ophthalmopathy. Template material for amplifying TCR beta CDR3 regions consisted of RNA transcripts. RT-PCR in the first round (using the HTBI primer set) targeted the TCR CDR3. Each CDR3 protein gets one entry after TCRdb re-called the multiplex PCR reads with MiXCR. The sample consists of approximately 600,000 distinct CDR3 sequences, around 16% of them appearing once. This sequence originates from a woman in her 30s with Graves' hyperthyroidism. The sample consisted of blood.

The CDR3 bases are TGCAGCGTTGGCTGGACAGGGGCCGGGGAGCTGTTTTTT. Protein: CSVGWTGAGELFF. The chain couples TRBV29-1 to TRBJ2-2, with 9 nucleotides matching TRBD1. This CDR3 is 13 amino acids long. Germline V gene data show CDR1 as SQVTM and CDR2 as ANQGSEA. V shed 4 bases and J 6 bases; nucleotides not matched to a gene: 3.